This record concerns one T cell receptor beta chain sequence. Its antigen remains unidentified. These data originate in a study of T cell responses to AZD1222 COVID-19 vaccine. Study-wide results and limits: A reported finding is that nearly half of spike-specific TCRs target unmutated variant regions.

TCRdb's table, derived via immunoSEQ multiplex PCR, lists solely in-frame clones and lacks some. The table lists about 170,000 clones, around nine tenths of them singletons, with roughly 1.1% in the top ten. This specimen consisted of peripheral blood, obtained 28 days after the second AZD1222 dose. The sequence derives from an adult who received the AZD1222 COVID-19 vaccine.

DNA of the CDR3: TGTGCCAGCAGCCAAGAGAGGCCCTCCGCGAACACCGGGGAGCTGTTTTTT. Translation: CASSQERPSANTGELFF. This rearrangement joins TRBV14 to TRBJ2-2; D not certain. V was trimmed by 0 bases and J by 0 bases, leaving 11 bases between them. CDR3 length equals 17 residues. Looked up from germline, CDR1 is SGHDN and CDR2 is FVKESK.